One and the same sample provided the 9 T cell receptor beta chains below, sequenced in a study of metastatic and nonmetastatic thyroid tumors. Thyroid surgery took place with no prior treatment in any patient. With MiXCR, TCRdb reprocessed the PCR reads. In the table there are 50,000 to 65,000 clones, approximately 19% of which are singletons. Material: blood. Source of these receptors: a female donor with papillary thyroid cancer or a benign thyroid nodule (not recorded which). Some clones in this sample may be carry-over from other donors' samples.

The chain uses TRBV20-1 and TRBJ2-7; a possible D gene is TRBD1 (5 bases). The CDR3 extends over 14 amino acids. V lost 6 bases to trimming and J lost 2 bases, with 17 bases between them. CDR1 DFQATT and CDR2 SNEGSKA come from the germline V gene (reference sequence). In DNA, the CDR3 is TGCAGTGCAGGGGCGGCGGCAGATACCTACGAGCAGTACGTC. The encoded protein is CSAGAAADTYEQYV.

The rearrangement uses TRBV27 and TRBJ2-7, with D perhaps matching TRBD1 (5 bases). This CDR3 is built from 16 residues. The V end lost 2 bases, the J end lost 3 bases, and 17 bases lay between the germline ends. The germline V gene has CDR1 MNHEY and CDR2 SMNVEV (reference sequence). CDR3 nucleotides: TGTGCCAGCAGTTTAGATTGTGACAGTTCTTTCTACGAGCAGTACTTC. It is translated as CASSLDCDSSFYEQYF.

This clone was seen ten or more times. This sequence joins TRBV4-2 and TRBJ2-7; D uncertain. CDR1 and CDR2 (germline): LGHNA, YNFKEQ. V was trimmed by 3 bases and J by 5 bases, leaving 14 bases between them. The length of the CDR3 is 14 residues. The CDR3 loop reads CASSQEPVGDEQYF. The CDR3 region has the DNA TGTGCCAGCAGCCAGGAACCGGTCGGCGACGAGCAGTACTTC.

For this clone: One junction end disagrees with the germline gene, perhaps due to a read error. The CDR3 sequence is CSSTLSSRPSYEQYF. CDR3 in DNA: TGTTCCAGCACCCTGAGTTCGCGACCCTCCTACGAGCAGTACTTC. The chain joins TRBV28 to TRBJ2-7, with D uncertain. Per the germline V gene, CDR1 is MDHEN and CDR2 is SYDVKM. The CDR3 has 15 residues.

This clone came up many times. The gene calls are TRBV20-1 and TRBJ2-1; 10 bases are a match to TRBD2. The CDR3 extends over 17 amino acids. The germline V gene encodes CDR1 DFQATT and CDR2 SNEGSKA (reference sequence). V was pared by 5 bases and J by 7 bases, with 17 bases of the junction left unmatched. The CDR3 region is CSADSSAASGSLNEQFF. In DNA, the CDR3 is TGCAGTGCTGACTCCTCAGCAGCTAGCGGGAGTTTAAATGAGCAGTTCTTC.

The rearrangement uses TRBV20-1 and TRBJ1-5, with TRBD1 matching 7 bases. Germline CDR1 reads DFQATT; CDR2 reads SNEGSKA (reference sequence). With V trimmed by 5 bases and J by 5 bases, 12 bases remained unmatched. This CDR3 contains 15 residues. The CDR3 sequence: CSAPFGRGFHQPQHF. DNA of the CDR3: TGCAGTGCTCCTTTCGGCAGGGGGTTTCATCAGCCCCAGCATTTT.

This clone turned up a few times. This chain joins TRBV12-3 or TRBV12-4 and TRBJ2-5, with TRBD2 identical over 8 bases. The assigned J gene may be wrong: the sequence end matches TRBJ2-1 better. This CDR3 contains 15 residues. CDR3 in amino acids: CASSLSGTRWLEQFF. The DNA for the CDR3 is TGTGCCAGCAGTCTTTCTGGGACTAGGTGGCTCGAGCAGTTCTTC.

This clone appeared many times. CDR3 loop: CASSLTLTYGDTQYF. The CDR3 DNA follows: TGCGCCAGCAGCTTGACACTCACTTATGGAGATACGCAGTATTTT. V gene TRBV5-1 combines with J gene TRBJ2-3; D uncertain. V lost 1 base and J lost 5, with 14 bases in between. Germline CDR1 is SGHRS and CDR2 is YFSETQ. The CDR3 sequence is 15 residues long.

This clone was counted at least ten times. The gene calls are TRBV19 and TRBJ2-7; TRBD1 aligns across 8 bases. Germline V gives CDR1 LNHDA, CDR2 SQIVND (reference sequence). V shed 4 bases, J shed 5 bases, and the junction held 13 bases outside the gene matches. The CDR3 is 16 amino acids. CDR3: CASSNLFGQGIHEQYF. For the CDR3, the DNA is TGTGCCAGTAGTAATCTCTTCGGACAGGGAATTCACGAGCAGTACTTC.